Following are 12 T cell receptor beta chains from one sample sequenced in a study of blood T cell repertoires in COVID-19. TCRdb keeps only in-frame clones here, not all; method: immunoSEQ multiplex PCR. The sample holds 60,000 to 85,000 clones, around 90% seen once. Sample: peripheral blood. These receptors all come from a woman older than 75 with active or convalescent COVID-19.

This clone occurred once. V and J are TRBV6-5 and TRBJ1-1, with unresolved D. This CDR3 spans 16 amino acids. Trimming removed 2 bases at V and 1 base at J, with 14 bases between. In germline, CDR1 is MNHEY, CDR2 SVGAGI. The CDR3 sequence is CASSYRREVRNTEAFF. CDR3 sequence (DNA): TGTGCCAGCAGTTACAGACGGGAGGTTCGGAACACTGAAGCTTTCTTT.

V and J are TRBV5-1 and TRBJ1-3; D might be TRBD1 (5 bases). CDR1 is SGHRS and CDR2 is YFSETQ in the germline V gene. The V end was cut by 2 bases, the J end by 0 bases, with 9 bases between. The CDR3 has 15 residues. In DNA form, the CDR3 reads TGCGCCAGCAGCTTCGGTCAGGGCTCTGGAAACACCATATATTTT. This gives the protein CASSFGQGSGNTIYF.

This chain's CDR3 is CASSHGMNTEAFF. The CDR3, as DNA: TGCGCCAGCAGCCACGGGATGAACACTGAAGCTTTCTTT. The rearrangement joins TRBV5-1 to TRBJ1-1; no firm D call. V was shortened by 4 bases and J by 0 bases, with 7 bases between the two germline ends. CDR1 is SGHRS, CDR2 YFSETQ, per germline. The CDR3 sequence is 13 residues long.

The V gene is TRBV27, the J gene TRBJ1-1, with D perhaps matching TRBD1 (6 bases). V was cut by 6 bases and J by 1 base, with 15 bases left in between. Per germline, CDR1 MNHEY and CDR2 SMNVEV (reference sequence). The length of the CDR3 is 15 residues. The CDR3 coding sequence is TGTGCCAGCAGGGATACAGGGTCGGCGAACACTGAAGCTTTCTTT. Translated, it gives CASRDTGSANTEAFF.

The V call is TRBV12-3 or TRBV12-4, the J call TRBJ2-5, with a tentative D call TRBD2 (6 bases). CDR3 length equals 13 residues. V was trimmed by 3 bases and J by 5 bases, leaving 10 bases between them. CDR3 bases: TGTGCCAGCAGTTTTGGAGGGCCCGAGACCCAGTACTTC. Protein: CASSFGGPETQYF.

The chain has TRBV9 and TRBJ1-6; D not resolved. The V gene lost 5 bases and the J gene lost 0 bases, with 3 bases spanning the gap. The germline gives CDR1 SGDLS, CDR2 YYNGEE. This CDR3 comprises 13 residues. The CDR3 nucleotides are TGTGCCAGCAGGAGCTCCTATAATTCACCCCTCCACTTT. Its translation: CASRSSYNSPLHF.

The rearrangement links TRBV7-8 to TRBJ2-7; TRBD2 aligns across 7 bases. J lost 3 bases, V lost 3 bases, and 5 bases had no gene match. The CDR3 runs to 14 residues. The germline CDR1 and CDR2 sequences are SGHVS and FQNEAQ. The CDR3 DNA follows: TGTGCCAGCAGCTTGAGGGAGGGAGACTACGAGCAGTACTTC. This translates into CASSLREGDYEQYF.

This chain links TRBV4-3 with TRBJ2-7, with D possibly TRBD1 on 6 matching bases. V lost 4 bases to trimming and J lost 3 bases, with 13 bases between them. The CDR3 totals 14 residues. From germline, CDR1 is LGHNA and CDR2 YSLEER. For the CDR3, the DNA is TGCGCCAGCAGCCGAGGGACAAGCGGCTACGAGCAGTACTTC. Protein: CASSRGTSGYEQYF.

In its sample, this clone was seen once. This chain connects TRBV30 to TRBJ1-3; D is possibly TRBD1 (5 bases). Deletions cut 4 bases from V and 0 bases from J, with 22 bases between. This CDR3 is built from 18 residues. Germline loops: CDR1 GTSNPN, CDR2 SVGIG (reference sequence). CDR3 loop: CAWMGGRSSVSSGNTIYF. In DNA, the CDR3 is TGTGCCTGGATGGGGGGACGGAGTTCGGTTAGCTCTGGAAACACCATATATTTT.

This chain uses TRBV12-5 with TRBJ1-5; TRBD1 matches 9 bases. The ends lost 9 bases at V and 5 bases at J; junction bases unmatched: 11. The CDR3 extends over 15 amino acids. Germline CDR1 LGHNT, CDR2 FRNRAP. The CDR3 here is CARVFRGQGHQPQHF. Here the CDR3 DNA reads TGTGCTAGGGTATTCCGGGGACAGGGTCATCAGCCCCAGCATTTT.

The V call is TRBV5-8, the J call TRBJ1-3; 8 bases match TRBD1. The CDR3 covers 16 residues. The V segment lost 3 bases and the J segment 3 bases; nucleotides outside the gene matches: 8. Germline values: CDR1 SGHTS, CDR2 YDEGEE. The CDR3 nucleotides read TGTGCCAGCAGCTCACTCGGACAGGGAGTTGGAAACACCATATATTTT. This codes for CASSSLGQGVGNTIYF.

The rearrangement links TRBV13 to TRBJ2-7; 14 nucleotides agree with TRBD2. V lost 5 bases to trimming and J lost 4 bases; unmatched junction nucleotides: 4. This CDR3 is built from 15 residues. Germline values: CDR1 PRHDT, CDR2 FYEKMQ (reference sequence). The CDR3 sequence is CASSIGTSGRYEQYF. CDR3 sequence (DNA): TGTGCCAGCAGCATCGGGACTAGCGGGAGATACGAGCAGTACTTC.